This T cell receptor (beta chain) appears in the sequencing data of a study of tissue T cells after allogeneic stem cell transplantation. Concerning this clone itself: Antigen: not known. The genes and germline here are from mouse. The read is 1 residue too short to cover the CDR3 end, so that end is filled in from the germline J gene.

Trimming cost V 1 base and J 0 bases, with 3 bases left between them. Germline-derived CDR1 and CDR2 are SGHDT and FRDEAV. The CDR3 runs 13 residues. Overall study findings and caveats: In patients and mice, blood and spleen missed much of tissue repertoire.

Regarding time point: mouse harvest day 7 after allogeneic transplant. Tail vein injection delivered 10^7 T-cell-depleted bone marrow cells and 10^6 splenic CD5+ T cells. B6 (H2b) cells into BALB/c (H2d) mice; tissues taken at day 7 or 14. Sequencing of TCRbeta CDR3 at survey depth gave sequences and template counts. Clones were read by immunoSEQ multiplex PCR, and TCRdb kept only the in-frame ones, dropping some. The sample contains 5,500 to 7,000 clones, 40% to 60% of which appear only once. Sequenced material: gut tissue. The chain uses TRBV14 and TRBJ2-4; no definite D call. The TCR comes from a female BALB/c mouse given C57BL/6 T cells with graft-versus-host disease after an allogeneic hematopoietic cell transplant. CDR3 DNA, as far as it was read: TGTGCCAGCAGTTTCGACAGTCAAAACACCTTGTAC. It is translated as CASSFDSQNTLY. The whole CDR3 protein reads CASSFDSQNTLYF.